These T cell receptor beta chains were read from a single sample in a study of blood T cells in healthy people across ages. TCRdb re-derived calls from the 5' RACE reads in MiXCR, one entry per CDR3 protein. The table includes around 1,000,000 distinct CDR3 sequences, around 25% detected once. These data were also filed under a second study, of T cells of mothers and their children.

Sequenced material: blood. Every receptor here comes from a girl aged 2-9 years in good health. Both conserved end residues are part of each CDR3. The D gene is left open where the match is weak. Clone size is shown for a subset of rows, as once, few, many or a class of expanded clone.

TGTGCCAGCAGTGAGATCCAACAGCTTTACACCTTC CASSEIQQLYTF TRBV6-1 NA TRBJ1-2 NA 12
TGTGCCAGCAGTTTAGGGCCCTTAGGGCAGGAGACCCAGTACTTC CASSLGPLGQETQYF TRBV27 NA TRBJ2-5 few 15
TGCGCCAGCCGCCTGAATCCAGGTGTGAAGACCCAGTACTTC CASRLNPGVKTQYF TRBV5-1 NA TRBJ2-5 NA 14
TGTGCCAGCAGTTTATATAAGCGGGGCACAGATACGCAGTATTTT CASSLYKRGTDTQYF TRBV28 NA TRBJ2-3 few 15
TGTGCCAGCAGCTTTTCGGGGGAACAGCCCCAGCATTTT CASSFSGEQPQHF TRBV7-2 NA TRBJ1-5 few 13
TGTGCCAGCAGTGGAACAGGGGCGCACACCGGGGAGCTGTTTTTT CASSGTGAHTGELFF TRBV12-3/TRBV12-4 TRBD1 TRBJ2-2 NA 15
TGTGCCAGCAGCACAAGGGGCCCTAATGAAGCTTTCTTT CASSTRGPNEAFF TRBV7-6 NA TRBJ1-1 NA 13
TGTGCCAGCAGCCAACAGCCCGGGACAGGGGGCCCTGAAGCTTTCTTT CASSQQPGTGGPEAFF TRBV4-2 TRBD1 TRBJ1-1 few 16
TGCAGCGTTGGGGCTAGCTGGTTTGCCTACGAGCAGTACTTC CSVGASWFAYEQYF TRBV29-1 NA TRBJ2-7 few 14
TGTGCCAGCGGGTGGGGGCCTGAAGCTTTCTTT CASGWGPEAFF TRBV6-2/TRBV6-3 NA TRBJ1-1 NA 11
TGCAGTGCTAGAATACTCCCGGGACAGGGCGGTCTCGAGCAGTACTTC CSARILPGQGGLEQYF TRBV20-1 TRBD1 TRBJ2-7 few 16
TGCAGTGCTAGAGATTCGACCGGTGAGACCCAGTACTTC CSARDSTGETQYF TRBV20-1 NA TRBJ2-5 once 13
TGCAGTGCCAGATTCAGACAGGGCGGAAACACCATATATTTT CSARFRQGGNTIYF TRBV20-1 TRBD1 TRBJ1-3 few 14
TGTGCCATCAGGGGGGCTAGCGTCGAGCAGTACTTC CAIRGASVEQYF TRBV10-3 NA TRBJ2-7 few 12
TGCAGCGTTGATGGGAACTATGGCTACACCTTC CSVDGNYGYTF TRBV29-1 NA TRBJ1-2 few 11
TGTGCCAGCAGTGAAGCCCTACGCGCGAGCTCCTACAATGAGCAGTTCTTC CASSEALRASSYNEQFF TRBV2 NA TRBJ2-1 NA 17
TGTGCCAGCAGCTTAGACAGGTTCTCTTTCGGGGAGCTGTTTTTT CASSLDRFSFGELFF TRBV7-9 NA TRBJ2-2 NA 15
TGTGCCAGCAGTTTTGAGGGTGGTGGGCTAGCGGGACCTAATGAGCAGTTCTTC CASSFEGGGLAGPNEQFF TRBV12-3/TRBV12-4 TRBD2 TRBJ2-1 NA 18
TGCAGCGTTGAACTAGCGGGGGGGGTTCGCGAGCAGTACTTC CSVELAGGVREQYF TRBV29-1 TRBD2 TRBJ2-7 few 14
TGTGCCAGCAGCTTAGGAGCACAAGATACGCAGTATTTT CASSLGAQDTQYF TRBV7-2 NA TRBJ2-3 NA 13
TGTGCCAGCAGCCTCTACCCCGGGGAAACACTCTACGAGCAGTACTTC CASSLYPGETLYEQYF TRBV11-2 NA TRBJ2-7 few 16
TGCGCCAGTGTTCAGGGGTCCAGCTCCTACAATGAGCAGTTCTTC CASVQGSSSYNEQFF TRBV5-1 NA TRBJ2-1 few 15
TGTGCCACCAGACCTGGGGGGACGGGGGAAGCTTTCTTT CATRPGGTGEAFF TRBV24-1 NA TRBJ1-1 NA 13
TGCGCCAGCAGCCCTCAGCCGGGTGGTGCCGGGGAGCTGTTTTTT CASSPQPGGAGELFF TRBV4-1 NA TRBJ2-2 few 15
TGTGCCACCTCCTGGGGGCGAGCTAACTATGGCTACACCTTC CATSWGRANYGYTF TRBV12-3/TRBV12-4 NA TRBJ1-2 NA 14
TGTGCCATCCTAGGGTCAGGGGTAAACTATGGCTACACCTTC CAILGSGVNYGYTF TRBV12-3/TRBV12-4 NA TRBJ1-2 NA 14
TGTGCTAGTGGTTTCGCCCTCTCCTACGAGCAGTACTTC CASGFALSYEQYF TRBV12-5 NA TRBJ2-7 many 13
TGTGCCAGCAGCGTAGACTCGGTTAGCTCCTATAATTCACCCCTCCACTTT CASSVDSVSSYNSPLHF TRBV9 NA TRBJ1-6 NA 17
TGTGCCAGCAGTTTAGGGAGGGGTAGGAGCAATCAGCCCCAGCATTTT CASSLGRGRSNQPQHF TRBV28 NA TRBJ1-5 NA 16